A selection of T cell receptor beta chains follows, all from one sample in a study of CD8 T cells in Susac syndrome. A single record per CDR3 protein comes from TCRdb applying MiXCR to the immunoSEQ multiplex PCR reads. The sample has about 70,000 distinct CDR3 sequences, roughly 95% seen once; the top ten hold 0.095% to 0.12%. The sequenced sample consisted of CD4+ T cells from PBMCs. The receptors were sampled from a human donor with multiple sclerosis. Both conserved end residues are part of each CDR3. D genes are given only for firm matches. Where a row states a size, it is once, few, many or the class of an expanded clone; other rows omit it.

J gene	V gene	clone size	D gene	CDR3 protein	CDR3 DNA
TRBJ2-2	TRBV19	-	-	CASSSRLAGELFF	TGTGCCAGTAGTAGTCGACTAGCCGGGGAGCTGTTTTTT
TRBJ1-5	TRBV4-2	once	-	CASSQDGIQPQHF	TGTGCCAGCAGCCAAGATGGTATACAGCCCCAGCATTTT
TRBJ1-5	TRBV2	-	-	CASSDGMGNQPQHF	TGTGCCAGCAGTGACGGTATGGGCAATCAGCCCCAGCATTTT
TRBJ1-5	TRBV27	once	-	CASSPGTSSQPQHF	TGTGCCAGCAGTCCGGGGACATCTAGCCAGCCCCAGCATTTT
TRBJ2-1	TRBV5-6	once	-	CASSLVQAEQFF	TGTGCCAGCAGCTTGGTTCAGGCCGAGCAGTTCTTC
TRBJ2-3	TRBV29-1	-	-	CSVDTGKRADTQYF	TGCAGCGTCGATACCGGGAAGAGGGCAGATACGCAGTATTTT
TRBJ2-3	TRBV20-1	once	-	CSAGVGRPGDTQYF	TGCAGTGCAGGGGTCGGACGTCCAGGAGATACGCAGTATTTT
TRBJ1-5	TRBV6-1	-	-	CASSDLTGTPQHF	TGTGCCAGCTCGGACCTAACAGGAACGCCCCAGCATTTT
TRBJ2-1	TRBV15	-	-	CATSRGPSDSYNEQFF	TGTGCCACCAGCAGAGGCCCTAGTGACTCCTACAATGAGCAGTTCTTC
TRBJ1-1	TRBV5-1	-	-	CASSFTGPANTEAFF	TGCGCCAGCAGCTTTACCGGACCGGCGAACACTGAAGCTTTCTTT
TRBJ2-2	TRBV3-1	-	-	CASSQSRWGELFF	TGTGCCAGCAGCCAGTCCCGGTGGGGGGAGCTGTTTTTT
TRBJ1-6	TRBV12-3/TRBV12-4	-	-	CASSLVRAPLHF	TGTGCCAGCAGTTTAGTCAGAGCACCCCTCCACTTT
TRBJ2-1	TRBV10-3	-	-	CAISVWGDLNEQFF	TGTGCCATCAGTGTATGGGGGGACCTCAATGAGCAGTTCTTC
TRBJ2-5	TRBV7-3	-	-	CASSAQRAQTQYF	TGTGCCAGCAGCGCGCAGAGGGCCCAGACCCAGTACTTC
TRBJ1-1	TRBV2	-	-	CASSVTVVTEAFF	TGTGCCAGCAGTGTGACAGTCGTCACTGAAGCTTTCTTT
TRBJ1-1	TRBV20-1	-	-	CSATPDTEAFF	TGCAGTGCTACCCCGGACACTGAAGCTTTCTTT
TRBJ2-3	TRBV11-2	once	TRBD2	CASSFIPGTSADTQYF	TGTGCCAGCAGCTTTATCCCCGGGACTAGCGCAGATACGCAGTATTTT
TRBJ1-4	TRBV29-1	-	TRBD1	CSVERTGEGKLFF	TGCAGCGTTGAGAGGACAGGGGAAGGAAAACTGTTTTTT
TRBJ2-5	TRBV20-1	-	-	CSARVRGREYF	TGCAGTGCTAGAGTTCGAGGCAGGGAGTACTTC
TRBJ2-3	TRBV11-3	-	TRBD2	CASSFGLAGDSDTQYF	TGTGCCAGCAGCTTCGGACTAGCGGGGGATTCAGATACGCAGTATTTT